This T cell receptor (beta chain) came from a study of CXCR3 chemokines and chemotherapy response in bladder cancer (dated by TCRdb to between 2022 and 2023). Turning to the overall study: The study examined whether intratumoral CXCR3 chemokine system activity predicted chemotherapy response in human bladder cancer.

Libraries were made using PCR. Sequenced on an Illumina HiSeq 2500. Using fastp at Q25 and MiXCR, TCRdb reprocessed the public reads and kept productive beta chains. Duplicate CDR3 protein sequences are folded into a single record with the most common DNA and genes. The sample table contains approximately 8,300 distinct CDR3 sequences; only one count was recorded for 23% of them. Of the sample, around 8.7% falls within the top ten clones. This clonotype was counted many times. The target of this receptor is not known. No base quality values were provided; no much bigger clone lies one nucleotide off. Inclusive of the bounding cysteine and phenylalanine, the CDR3 is 14 residues long. The read is trimmed to its CDR3 DNA, 42 bases read in frame from base 1. V and J lose 4 bases and 3 bases, and a span of 12 bases separates them. From the germline V gene, CDR1 is MGHRA and CDR2 is YSYEKL.

The origin of this receptor is a human donor with bladder cancer that did not respond to neoadjuvant chemotherapy. The V gene is TRBV4-1 and the J gene is TRBJ1-1, and possibly TRBD1, on 6 matching bases. The sample was acquired from a patient whose treatment included neoadjuvant chemotherapy. CDR3 reads: CASSPGQTHTEAFF. In nucleotides, the sequence is TGCGCCAGCAGCCCCGGACAGACACACACTGAAGCTTTCTTT.